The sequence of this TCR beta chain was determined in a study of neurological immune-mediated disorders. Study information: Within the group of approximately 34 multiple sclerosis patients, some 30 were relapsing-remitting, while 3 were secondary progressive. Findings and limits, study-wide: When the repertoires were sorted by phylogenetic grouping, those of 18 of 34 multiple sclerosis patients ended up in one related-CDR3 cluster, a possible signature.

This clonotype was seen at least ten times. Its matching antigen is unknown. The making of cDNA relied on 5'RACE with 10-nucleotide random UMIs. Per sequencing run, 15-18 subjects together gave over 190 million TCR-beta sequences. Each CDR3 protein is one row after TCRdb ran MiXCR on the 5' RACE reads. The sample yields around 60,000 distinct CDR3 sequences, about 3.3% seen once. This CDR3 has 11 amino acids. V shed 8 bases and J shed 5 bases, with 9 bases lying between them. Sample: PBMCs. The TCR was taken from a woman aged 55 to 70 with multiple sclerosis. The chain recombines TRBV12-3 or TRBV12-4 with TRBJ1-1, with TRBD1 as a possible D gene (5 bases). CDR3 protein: CASGKGTEAFF. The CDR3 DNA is TGTGCCAGCGGGAAGGGGACTGAAGCTTTCTTT.